What follows is one T cell receptor beta chain and its context. The germline gives CDR1 SGHTA, CDR2 FQGNSA. Trimming took off 4 bases at V and 5 bases at J, with 21 bases between the two ends. There are 16 residues in the CDR3. This sample is part of a study of human thymus T cells. In corrective heart surgery, resections were taken, and these provided the thymus tissue. Corrective surgery for congenital heart defects was being performed on the healthy Finnish infants who were the donors. Libraries were prepared by immunoSEQ multiplex PCR; TCRdb keeps only in-frame clonotypes and omits some of them. The sample yields roughly 120,000 clones, 90% to 95% seen once.

The V gene is TRBV7-2, the J gene TRBJ2-7; D gene ambiguous. The TCR originated in a boy under two years old with a congenital heart defect but otherwise immunologically healthy. Sample: thymus tissue. CDR3 bases: TGTGCCAGCAGCTCCCCAAGGGCCAATCCTGCTAACGAGCAGTACTTC. It codes for CASSSPRANPANEQYF.